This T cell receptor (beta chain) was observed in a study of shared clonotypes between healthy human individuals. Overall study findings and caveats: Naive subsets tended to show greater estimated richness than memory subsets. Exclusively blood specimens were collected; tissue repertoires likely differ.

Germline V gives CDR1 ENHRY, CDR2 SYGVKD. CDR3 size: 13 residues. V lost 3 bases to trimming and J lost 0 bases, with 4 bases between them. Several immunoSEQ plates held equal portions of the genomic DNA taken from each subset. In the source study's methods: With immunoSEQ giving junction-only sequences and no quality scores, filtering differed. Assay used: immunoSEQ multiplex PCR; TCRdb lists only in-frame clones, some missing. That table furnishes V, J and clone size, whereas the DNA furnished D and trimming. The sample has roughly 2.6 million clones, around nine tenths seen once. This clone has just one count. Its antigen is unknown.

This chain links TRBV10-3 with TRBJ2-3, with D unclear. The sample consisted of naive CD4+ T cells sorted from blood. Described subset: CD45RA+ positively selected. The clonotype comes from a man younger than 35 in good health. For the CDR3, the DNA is TGTGCCATCAGTGATACTAGCACAGATACGCAGTATTTT. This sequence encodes CAISDTSTDTQYF.